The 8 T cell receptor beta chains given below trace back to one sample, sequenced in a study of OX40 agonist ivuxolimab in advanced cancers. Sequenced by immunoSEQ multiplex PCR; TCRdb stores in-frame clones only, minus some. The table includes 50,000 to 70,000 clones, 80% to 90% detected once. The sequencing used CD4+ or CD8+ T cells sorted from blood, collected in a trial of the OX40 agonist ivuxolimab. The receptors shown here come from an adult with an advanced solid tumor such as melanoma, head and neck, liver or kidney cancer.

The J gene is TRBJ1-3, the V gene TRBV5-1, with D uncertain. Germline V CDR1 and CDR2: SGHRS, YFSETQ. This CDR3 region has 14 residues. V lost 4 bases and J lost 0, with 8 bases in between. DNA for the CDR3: TGCGCCAGCAGCCCGGGAGTCTCTGGAAACACCATATATTTT. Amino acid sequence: CASSPGVSGNTIYF.

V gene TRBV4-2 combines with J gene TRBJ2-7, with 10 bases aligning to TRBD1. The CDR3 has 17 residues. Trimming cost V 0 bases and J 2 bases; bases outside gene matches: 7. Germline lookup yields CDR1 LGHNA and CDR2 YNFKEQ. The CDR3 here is CASSQDQSGTGAYEQYF. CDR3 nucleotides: TGTGCCAGCAGCCAAGATCAATCGGGGACAGGGGCCTACGAGCAGTACTTC.

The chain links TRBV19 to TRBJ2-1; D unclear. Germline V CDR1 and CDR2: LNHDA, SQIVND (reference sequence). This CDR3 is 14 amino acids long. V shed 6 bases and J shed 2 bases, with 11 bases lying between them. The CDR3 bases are TGTGCCAGTAGCCCATCAGAGACCTACAATGAGCAGTTCTTC. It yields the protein CASSPSETYNEQFF.

CDR3 nucleotide sequence: TGCGCCAGCAGCTTGGGTTCAGCCAGTTCACCCCTCCACTTT. Translated: CASSLGSASSPLHF. The chain links TRBV5-1 to TRBJ1-6; D remains ambiguous. The CDR3 loop spans 14 amino acids. V lost 0 bases and J 9 bases, leaving 10 bases between the germline ends. The germline CDR1 and CDR2 sequences are SGHRS and YFSETQ.

In DNA, the CDR3 is TGTGCCAGTAAGGTCTCGTGGCGGCCCATGAACACTGAAGCTTTCTTT. Encoded protein: CASKVSWRPMNTEAFF. This chain joins TRBV19 and TRBJ1-1; D unresolved. V was cut by 7 bases and J by 0 bases, with 18 bases left in between. The CDR3 covers 16 residues. Per germline, CDR1 LNHDA and CDR2 SQIVND (reference sequence).

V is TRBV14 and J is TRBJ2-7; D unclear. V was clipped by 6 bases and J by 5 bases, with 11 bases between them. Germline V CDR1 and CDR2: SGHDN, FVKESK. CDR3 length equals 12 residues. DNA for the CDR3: TGTGCCAGCAGTCTGGGAAGAAACGAGCAGTACTTC. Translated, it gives CASSLGRNEQYF.

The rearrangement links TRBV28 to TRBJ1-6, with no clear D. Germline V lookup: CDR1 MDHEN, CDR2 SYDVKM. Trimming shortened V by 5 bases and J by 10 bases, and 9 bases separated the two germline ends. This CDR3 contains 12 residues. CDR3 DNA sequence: TGTGCCAGCAGTCCAACACGATCACCCCTCCACTTT. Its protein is CASSPTRSPLHF.

CDR3 region: CASSLTPSLNTGELFF. The CDR3 region has the DNA TGCGCCAGCAGCCTTACCCCCTCCCTCAACACCGGGGAGCTGTTTTTT. This chain connects TRBV4-1 to TRBJ2-2; no firm D call. Trimming left V 4 bases short and J 2 bases short, with 14 bases between. This CDR3 region has 16 residues. CDR1 MGHRA and CDR2 YSYEKL come from the germline V gene.